The T cell receptor beta chain under discussion was sequenced for a study of Ad26.COV2.S vaccination and SARS-CoV-2 variants. About the research overall: Each vaccinee took Ad26.COV2.S intramuscularly, once or twice 56 days apart.

CDR3 length equals 12 residues. Trimming left V 2 bases short and J 4 bases short, with 7 bases between. The germline CDR1 and CDR2 sequences are SGHKS and YYEKEE (reference sequence). Broader study findings: Measurements of TCR breadth and depth may have given underestimates of the total T cell responses.

Here immunoSEQ multiplex PCR was the method, and the copy in TCRdb shows in-frame clones only, minus some. The sample has 360,000 or so clones, around nine tenths seen once. The treatment: some 20 received Ad26.COV2.S at low or high dose, single or two shots; about 5 received placebo; per-sample allocation not given. Sampling occurred on day 63 after the first vaccine or placebo injection. In Boston, the donor was an adult between 18-55 years of age. The vaccine antigen was prefusion-stabilized Wuhan SARS-CoV-2 spike. This clone was found once. The antigen remains undetermined. This clonotype originated in a person between 18 and 65 years old who received the Ad26.COV2.S COVID-19 vaccine or a placebo. Here the sequenced sample was peripheral blood, taken in a trial of Ad26.COV2.S vaccine versus placebo. This sequence joins TRBV5-5 and TRBJ2-7; D not certain. DNA of the CDR3: TGTGCCAGCAGCTTACAAGGTTACGAGCAGTACTTC. Amino acids: CASSLQGYEQYF.